Each of the 7 T cell receptor beta chains below was sequenced from the same sample in a study of blood T cell repertoires in COVID-19. Clones were read by immunoSEQ multiplex PCR, and TCRdb kept only the in-frame ones, dropping some. The table records 200,000 to 250,000 clones, around 84% of them present only once. Sequences were obtained from peripheral blood. These receptors came from a man in his fifties with acute or convalescent COVID-19.

The chain uses TRBV19 and TRBJ1-3, with D perhaps TRBD1 (5 bases). The CDR3 totals 17 residues. V was trimmed by 3 bases and J by 0 bases, leaving 15 bases between them. Germline CDR1 LNHDA, CDR2 SQIVND (reference sequence). DNA of the CDR3: TGTGCCAGTAGTATCCGGGGACTTAGGATCTCTGGAAACACCATATATTTT. Its translation is CASSIRGLRISGNTIYF.

The chain combines TRBV7-2 with TRBJ1-2; tentatively, D is TRBD1 (6 bases). V lost 5 bases and J lost 0, with 13 bases in between. The CDR3 runs to 15 residues. CDR1 and CDR2 (germline): SGHTA, FQGNSA. The CDR3: CASSPTTGPNYGYTF. Written as DNA, the CDR3 is TGTGCCAGCAGCCCCACGACAGGTCCTAACTATGGCTACACCTTC.

J is TRBJ1-5 and V is TRBV3-1 (or the pseudogene TRBV3-2); 7 bases match TRBD1. Germline V gene sequence: CDR1 LGHDT, CDR2 YNNKEL (reference sequence). Trimming at V came to 4 bases and at J to 7 bases, leaving 10 bases not matched to a gene. The CDR3 sequence is 15 residues long. CDR3 sequence reads: CASSRGRQGTQPQHF. CDR3 sequence (DNA): TGTGCCAGCAGCCGGGGACGACAGGGTACCCAGCCCCAGCATTTT.

The rearrangement links TRBV19 to TRBJ2-7; 7 bases map to TRBD1. Germline assignment: CDR1 LNHDA and CDR2 SQIVND (reference sequence). This CDR3 has 15 amino acids. The V and J ends lost 1 base and 0 bases, in that order; junction bases with no gene match: 3. The CDR3 nucleotides are TGTGCCAGTAGTATAGGTTGGACAGGCTCCTACGAGCAGTACTTC. Amino acid sequence: CASSIGWTGSYEQYF.

The genes are TRBV6-5 and TRBJ2-1; D is perhaps TRBD2 (5 bases). The germline CDR1 and CDR2 sequences are MNHEY and SVGAGI. This CDR3 has 15 amino acids. V was cut by 7 bases and J by 1 base, with 14 bases left in between. CDR3 nucleotide sequence: TGTGCCAGCAACCGAAACAGCGGTTCCTACAATGAGCAGTTCTTC. This translates into CASNRNSGSYNEQFF.

The chain uses TRBV13 and TRBJ2-5; 9 nucleotides agree with TRBD2. V lost 5 bases to trimming and J lost 2 bases; unmatched junction nucleotides: 12. This CDR3 is built from 17 residues. The germline V gene has CDR1 PRHDT and CDR2 FYEKMQ (reference sequence). CDR3 DNA: TGTGCCAGCAGCCCTGGCGGGGGGGTAAGGGGGCAAGAGACCCAGTACTTC. Its protein product is CASSPGGGVRGQETQYF.

J is TRBJ1-1 and V is TRBV5-1; D is undetermined. The V gene's germline CDR1 is SGHRS and CDR2 YFSETQ. Trimming pared 0 bases from V and 1 base from J, leaving 13 bases between. The CDR3 contains 16 residues. CDR3 coding DNA: TGCGCCAGCAGCTTGGGGGCGGGGAATCCGAACACTGAAGCTTTCTTT. Amino acid sequence: CASSLGAGNPNTEAFF.